This T cell receptor (beta chain) emerged from a study of T cells in localized non-small cell lung cancer. Whole-study findings and limits: Tumor showed lower T cell clonality than uninvolved adjacent lung, where it was highest. Greater blood T cell density accompanied longer overall survival. The study detected a median roughly 50 of the top 100 tumor clones in adjacent lung.

The protocol was immunoSEQ multiplex PCR, while the TCRdb copy is restricted to in-frame clones and leaves out a portion. Here the sample spans 2,500 or so clones, around a quarter being singletons. In its sample, this clone was seen once. Antigen specificity is unknown. Germline CDR1 and CDR2: KGHSH and LQKENI. Trimming removed 3 bases from V and 4 bases from J, with 9 bases in between. The CDR3 contains 13 residues. The chain carries TRBV18 and TRBJ1-2; D gene unclear. This clonotype originated in a female donor over 55 with stage I lung adenocarcinoma. The sequencing used lung tumor tissue, collected before any cancer treatment. The CDR3 bases are TGTGCCAGCTCACCGAACGATCTCTATGGCTACACCTTC. Translating gives CASSPNDLYGYTF.